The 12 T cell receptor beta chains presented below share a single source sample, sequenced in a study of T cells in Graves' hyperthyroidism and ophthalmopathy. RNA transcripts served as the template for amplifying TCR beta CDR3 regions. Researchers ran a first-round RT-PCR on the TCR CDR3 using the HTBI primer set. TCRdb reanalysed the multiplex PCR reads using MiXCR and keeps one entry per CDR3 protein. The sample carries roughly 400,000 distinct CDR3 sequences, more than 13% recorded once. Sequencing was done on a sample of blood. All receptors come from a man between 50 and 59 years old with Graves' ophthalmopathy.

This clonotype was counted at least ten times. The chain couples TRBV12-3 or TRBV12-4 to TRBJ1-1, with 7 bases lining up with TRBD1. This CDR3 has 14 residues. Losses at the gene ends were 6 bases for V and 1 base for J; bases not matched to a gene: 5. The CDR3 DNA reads TGTGCCAGCAGAAGGAGGACAGGGAACACTGAAGCTTTCTTT. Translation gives CASRRRTGNTEAFF.

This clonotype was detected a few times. The CDR3: CASSSGWPQPQHF. CDR3 in DNA: TGTGCCAGCAGCTCAGGATGGCCTCAGCCCCAGCATTTT. The chain employs TRBV7-9 and TRBJ1-5; D unresolved. Germline CDR1 is SEHNR and CDR2 is FQNEAQ (reference sequence). V lost 4 bases and J lost 6, with 10 bases in between. The CDR3 spans 13 residues.

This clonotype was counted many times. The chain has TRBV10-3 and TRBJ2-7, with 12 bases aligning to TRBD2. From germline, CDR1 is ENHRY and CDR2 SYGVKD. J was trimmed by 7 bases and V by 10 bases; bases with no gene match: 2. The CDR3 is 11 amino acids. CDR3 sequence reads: CATGLAGEQYF. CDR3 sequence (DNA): TGTGCCACCGGACTAGCGGGGGAGCAGTACTTC.

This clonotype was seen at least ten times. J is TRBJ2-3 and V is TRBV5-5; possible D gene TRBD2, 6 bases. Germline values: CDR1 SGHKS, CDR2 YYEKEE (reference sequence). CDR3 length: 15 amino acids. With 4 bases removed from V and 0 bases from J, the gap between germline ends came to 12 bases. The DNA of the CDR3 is TGTGCCAGCAGCCAGCCCAGCGGGAGCACAGATACGCAGTATTTT. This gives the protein CASSQPSGSTDTQYF. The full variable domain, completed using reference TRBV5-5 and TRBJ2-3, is DAGVTQSPTHLIKTRGQQVTLRCSPISGHKSVSWYQQVLGQGPQFIFQYYEKEERGRGNFPDRFSARQFPNYSSELNVNALLLGDSALYLCASSQPSGSTDTQYFGPGTRLTVL.

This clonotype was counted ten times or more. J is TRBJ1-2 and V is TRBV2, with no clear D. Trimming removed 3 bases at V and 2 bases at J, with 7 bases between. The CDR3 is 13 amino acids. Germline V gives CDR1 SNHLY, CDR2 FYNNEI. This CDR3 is CASSDTANYGYTF. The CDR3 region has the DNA TGTGCCAGCAGTGATACAGCCAACTATGGCTACACCTTC.

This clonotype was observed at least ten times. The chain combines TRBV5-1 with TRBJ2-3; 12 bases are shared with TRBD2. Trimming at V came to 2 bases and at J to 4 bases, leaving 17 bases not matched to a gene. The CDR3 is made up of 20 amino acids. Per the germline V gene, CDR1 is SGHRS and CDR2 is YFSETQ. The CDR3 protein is CASSFGLAGGPSHEPDTQYF. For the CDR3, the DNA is TGCGCCAGCAGCTTCGGGCTAGCGGGAGGGCCATCCCACGAACCAGATACGCAGTATTTT.

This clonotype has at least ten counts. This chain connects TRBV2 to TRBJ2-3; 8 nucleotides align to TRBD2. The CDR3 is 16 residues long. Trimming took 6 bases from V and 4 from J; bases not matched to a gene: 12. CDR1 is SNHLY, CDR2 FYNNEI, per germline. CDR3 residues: CASRATTLAVSDTQYF. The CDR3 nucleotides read TGTGCCAGCAGGGCCACCACACTAGCGGTATCAGATACGCAGTATTTT. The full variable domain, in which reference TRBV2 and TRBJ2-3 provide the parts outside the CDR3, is EPEVTQTPSHQVTQMGQEVILRCVPISNHLYFYWYRQILGQKVEFLVSFYNNEISEKSEIFDDQFSVERPDGSNFTLKIRSTKLEDSAMYFCASRATTLAVSDTQYFGPGTRLTVL.

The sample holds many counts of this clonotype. DNA of the CDR3: TGTGCCAGCAGAGATGAGGAGCCCTACAATGAGCAGTTCTTC. It translates to CASRDEEPYNEQFF. The genes are TRBV5-8 and TRBJ2-1; D unclear. The V end was cut by 5 bases, the J end by 2 bases, with 11 bases between. This CDR3 contains 14 residues. The germline gives CDR1 SGHTS, CDR2 YDEGEE.

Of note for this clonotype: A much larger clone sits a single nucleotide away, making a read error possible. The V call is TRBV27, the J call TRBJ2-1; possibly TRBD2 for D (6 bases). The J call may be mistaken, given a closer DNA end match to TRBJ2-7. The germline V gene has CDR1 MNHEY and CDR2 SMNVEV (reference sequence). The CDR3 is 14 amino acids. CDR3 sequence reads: CASSWAGKYNEQYF. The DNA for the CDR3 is TGTGCCAGCAGTTGGGCGGGAAAGTACAATGAGCAGTACTTC.

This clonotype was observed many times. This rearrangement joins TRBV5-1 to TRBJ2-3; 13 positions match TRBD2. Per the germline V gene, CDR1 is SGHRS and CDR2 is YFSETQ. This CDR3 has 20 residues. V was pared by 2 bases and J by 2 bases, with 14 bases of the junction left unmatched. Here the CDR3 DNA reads TGCGCCAGCAGCTTAACGGGGAACGGACTAGCGGGAGCGTTCACAGATACGCAGTATTTT. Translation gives CASSLTGNGLAGAFTDTQYF.

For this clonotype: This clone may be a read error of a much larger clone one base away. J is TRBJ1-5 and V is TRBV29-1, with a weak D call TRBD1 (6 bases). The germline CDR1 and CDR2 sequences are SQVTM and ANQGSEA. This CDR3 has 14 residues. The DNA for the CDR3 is TGCAGCGCGGTCCCACAGGGAGGTAATCAGCGCCAGCATTTT. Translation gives CSAVPQGGNQRQHF. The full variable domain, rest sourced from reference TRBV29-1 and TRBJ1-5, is SAVISQKPSRDICQRGTSLTIQCQVDSQVTMMFWYRQQPGQSLTLIATANQGSEATYESGFVIDKFPISRPNLTFSTLTVSNMSPEDSSIYLCSAVPQGGNQRQHFGDGTRLSIL.

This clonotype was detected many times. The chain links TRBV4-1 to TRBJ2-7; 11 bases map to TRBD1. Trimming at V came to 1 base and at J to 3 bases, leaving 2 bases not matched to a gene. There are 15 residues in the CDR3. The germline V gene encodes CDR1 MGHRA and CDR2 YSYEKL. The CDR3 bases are TGCGCCAGCAGCCAAGGTGGGACAGGGGGCTACGAGCAGTACTTC. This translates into CASSQGGTGGYEQYF.